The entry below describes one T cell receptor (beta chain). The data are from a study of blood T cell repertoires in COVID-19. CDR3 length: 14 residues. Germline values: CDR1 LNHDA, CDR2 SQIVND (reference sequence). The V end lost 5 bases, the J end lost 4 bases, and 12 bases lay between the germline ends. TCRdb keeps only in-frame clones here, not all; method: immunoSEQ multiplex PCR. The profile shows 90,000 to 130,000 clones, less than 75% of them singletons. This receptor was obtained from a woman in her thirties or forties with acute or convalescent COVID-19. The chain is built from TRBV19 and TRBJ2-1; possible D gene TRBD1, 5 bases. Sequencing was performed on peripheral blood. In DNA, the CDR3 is TGTGCCAGTAGTCAGACAGTTTCTTACAATGAGCAGTTCTTC. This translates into CASSQTVSYNEQFF.